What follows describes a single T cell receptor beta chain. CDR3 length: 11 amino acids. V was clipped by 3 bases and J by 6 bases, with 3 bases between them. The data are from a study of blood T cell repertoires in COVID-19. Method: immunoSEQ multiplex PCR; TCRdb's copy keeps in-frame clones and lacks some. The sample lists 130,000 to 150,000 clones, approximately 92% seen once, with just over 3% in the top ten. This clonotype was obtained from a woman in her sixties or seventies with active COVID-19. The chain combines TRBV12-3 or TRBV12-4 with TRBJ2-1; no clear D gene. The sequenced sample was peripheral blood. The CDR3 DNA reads TGTGCCAGCAGTTTTCTCAATGAGCAGTTCTTC. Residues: CASSFLNEQFF.